This T cell receptor (beta chain) was retrieved from a study of siplizumab effects on memory and regulatory T cells. Whole-study findings and limits: Apparently key alloresponse contributors, naive T cells also seemed more diverse than memory cells.

A note on this clone: What it binds is not known.

Data came from immunoSEQ multiplex PCR; TCRdb stores just in-frame clones and leaves some out. The data contain around 110,000 clones, roughly 94% of them singletons. CDR1 is KGHSH, CDR2 LQKENI, per germline. The CDR3 is 14 residues long. V gave up 1 base and J gave up 0 bases, with 6 bases separating them. Sequences were obtained from non-Treg CD4+ T cells sorted from blood. V and J are TRBV18 and TRBJ1-1; D not resolved. This receptor was identified in a human donor in good health. The CDR3: CASSPLAVNTEAFF. The CDR3 region has the DNA TGTGCCAGCTCACCACTAGCGGTGAACACTGAAGCTTTCTTT.